This T cell receptor beta chain was profiled in a study of blood T cell repertoires in COVID-19. Study information: COVID-19 samples collected from the United States, Italy and Spain covered acute and convalescent phases.

In its sample, this clone was seen once. This CDR3 has 14 residues. Germline V CDR1 and CDR2: SGHTA, FQGNSA. V dropped 5 bases and J dropped 7; count of bases not matched to a gene: 8. Sequencing used immunoSEQ multiplex PCR; TCRdb keeps in-frame clones, though not all of them. The sample carries under 300,000 clones, roughly 89% recorded once. This chain connects TRBV7-2 to TRBJ1-5, with 7 bases aligning to TRBD1. Sequencing used peripheral blood. The clonotype was recovered from a woman in her twenties or thirties with active or convalescent COVID-19. CDR3 residues: CASSPTGSEQPQHF. The CDR3 DNA follows: TGTGCCAGCAGCCCGACAGGGTCGGAACAGCCCCAGCATTTT.